The clone carrying this T cell receptor beta chain was seen only a few times. The data stem from a study of beta chain features in type 1 diabetes. As for the study in general: The study examined roughly 100 million sorted cells across all samples.

V was trimmed by 6 bases and J by 1 base, leaving 15 bases between them. Looked up from germline, CDR1 is SGHAT and CDR2 is FQNNGV. The CDR3 has 15 residues. The authors reverse transcribed all of the isolated RNA, so sequencing captured expressed TCRB transcripts. Generated by immunoSEQ multiplex PCR, the TCRdb table keeps only in-frame clones and is missing some. The sample gives around 500,000 clones, roughly 31% of which show up once; 0.05% to 0.065% is in the top ten. This clonotype was obtained from a man between 18 and 29 years old in good health. The sample taken for sequencing was naive CD4+ T cells from blood. The chain employs TRBV11-2 and TRBJ1-1, with TRBD1 as a possible D gene (5 bases). The CDR3 region is CASRLPGTGNTEAFF. CDR3 DNA sequence: TGTGCCAGCAGGTTGCCGGGGACTGGGAACACTGAAGCTTTCTTT.